The source of this T cell receptor (beta chain) is a study of shared clonotypes between healthy human individuals. Using immunoSEQ multiplex PCR, the repertoire was profiled, and TCRdb retains in-frame clones only, with some absent. There are more than 450,000 clones in the sample; 75% to 85% occur only once, and 13% lies in the top ten. The sequenced sample consisted of PBMCs. The source of this sequence is a woman in her thirties or forties in good health. Some clones in this sample may be carry-over from other donors' samples.

CDR3 sequence (DNA): TGTGCCAGCAGCTTGCCGGGGAGTAGGATTTATGGCTACACCTTC. As protein: CASSLPGSRIYGYTF. This rearrangement joins TRBV5-4 to TRBJ1-2; D gene ambiguous. The V end was cut by 1 base, the J end by 5 bases, with 15 bases between. The V gene's germline CDR1 is SGHNT and CDR2 YYREEE (reference sequence). There are 15 residues in the CDR3.